This record covers a single T cell receptor beta chain. Its specificity is not known. The data were obtained in a study of shared clonotypes between healthy human individuals. Adults of Caucasian background living in Nashville, Tennessee made up all donors. From CD4+ cells came CD45RA+ naive and CD45RA-negative memory subsets. The V segment lost 5 bases and the J segment 5 bases; nucleotides outside the gene matches: 6. The germline gives CDR1 LNHDA, CDR2 SQIVND (reference sequence). CDR3 length equals 14 residues. Methods used by the authors: Filtering differed for immunoSEQ, which gave only junction sequences without quality scores. The protocol was immunoSEQ multiplex PCR, while the TCRdb copy is restricted to in-frame clones and leaves out a portion. V and J calls and clone size come straight from that table; D and trimming were deduced from the DNA. The sample shows approximately 640,000 clones, 72% of them seen only once.

Points from the study as a whole: Clonotype sharing across donors was expected to vary with sequencing depth.

The source material was memory CD4+ T cells sorted from blood. Subset specified: CD45RA-negative fraction. This chain links TRBV19 with TRBJ1-1; the match to TRBD1 covers 9 bases. This TCR was recovered from a woman aged 25 to 39 in good health. CDR3 amino acids: CASSLGQGWTEAFF. CDR3 sequence (DNA): TGTGCCAGTAGTCTTGGACAGGGGTGGACTGAAGCTTTCTTT.